This is a list of T cell receptor beta chains from one sample in a study of CD8+CD57+ T cells in acquired aplastic anemia. MiXCR, run by TCRdb on the reads, gives a single entry per CDR3 protein. The profile shows just over 400,000 distinct CDR3 sequences, approximately 70% of them singletons. Sequencing used sorted CD4+, CD8+, or CD8+CD57+ T cells (not recorded which) from PBMCs. These receptors all come from a human donor in good health, serving as a control. CDR3s leave out the opening cysteine and the closing phenylalanine or tryptophan.

v_gene	CDR3aa
TRBV9	ASSPRGWGPYENYGYT
TRBV20-1	SARGGGMNMAEQY
TRBV5-5	ASSTGTGAYGYT
TRBV11-2	ASSLGGAGEMTEAF
TRBV29-1	SATDSGGGSEQF
TRBV20-1	SARATKGENSPLH
TRBV7-7	ASSLKTGQETQY
TRBV7-2	ASSSSDGRLAKNIQY
TRBV7-9	ASSFAGGDYDHT
TRBV30	AWGLGEKLF
TRBV7-9	ASSARTSRGGTQY
TRBV7-2	ASTLGGGATGTQY
TRBV2	ASSVRTGNPQPH
TRBV5-1	ASSLTGEQI
TRBV9	ASSVLGTDTQYY
TRBV7-2	ASSPNSPPNYEQY
TRBV12-3/TRBV12-4	ASSRGTAGSYEQY
TRBV12-5	ASGVDLRTNTEAF
TRBV7-4	ASSFPGALYAEF
TRBV12-5	ASGLVPGGAYNEQF
TRBV7-9	ASGDKGFGELF
TRBV29-1	SVEVGHGYT
TRBV7-2	ASSLGPEPQYFG
TRBV2	ASVEGRGDTEAF
TRBV20-1	SARDEGKACTDTQY
TRBV9	ASSYYRGKGSAQPQH
TRBV7-8	ASSLVPSLSGGIYEQY
TRBV12-3/TRBV12-4	ASSSMQGYYGYT
TRBV10-1	ASSAREPAGANEQF
TRBV11-2	ASSLVGRPNVLT
TRBV27	ASRPGGGRGTEAF
TRBV15	ATSRDAGDEQY
TRBV12-3/TRBV12-4	ASSARLAGSTDTQY
TRBV7-9	ASSFGPTEAF
TRBV5-1	ASSGGTQRTEAF
TRBV7-8	ASSLVQNSPLH
TRBV29-1	SVVEGGNTEAF
TRBV19	ASSITQGTSNQPQH
TRBV19	ASRMDRINQPQH
TRBV2	ASTARGYQETQY
TRBV5-1	ASRSTDTQY
TRBV12-3/TRBV12-4	ASSLTGHGELF
TRBV7-2	ASSPKGGGGNGELF
TRBV9	ASSGMGTGAETQY